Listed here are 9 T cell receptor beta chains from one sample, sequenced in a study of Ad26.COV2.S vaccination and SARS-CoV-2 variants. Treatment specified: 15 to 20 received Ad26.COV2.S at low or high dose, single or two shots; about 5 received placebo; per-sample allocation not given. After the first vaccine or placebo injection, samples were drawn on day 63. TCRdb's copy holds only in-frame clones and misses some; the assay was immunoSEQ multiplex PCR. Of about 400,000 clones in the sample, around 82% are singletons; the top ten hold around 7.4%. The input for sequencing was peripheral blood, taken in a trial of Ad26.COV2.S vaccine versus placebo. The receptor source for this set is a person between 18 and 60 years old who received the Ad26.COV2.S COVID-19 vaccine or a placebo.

CDR3 in amino acids: CASSLAGTSGGLSRGEQFF. The CDR3 DNA follows: TGCGCCAGCAGCCTAGCCGGGACTAGCGGGGGACTATCGCGAGGTGAGCAGTTCTTC. This chain links TRBV5-1 with TRBJ2-1; 14 positions match TRBD2. After removal of 4 bases from V and 9 bases from J, the junction contained 18 bases not matched to a gene. Germline V lookup: CDR1 SGHRS, CDR2 YFSETQ. The CDR3 consists of 19 residues.

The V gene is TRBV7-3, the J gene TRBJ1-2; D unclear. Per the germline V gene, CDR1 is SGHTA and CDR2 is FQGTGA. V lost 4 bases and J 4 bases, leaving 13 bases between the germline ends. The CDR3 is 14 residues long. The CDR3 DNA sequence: TGTGCCAGCAGCTACGACCCGGCCACCTATGGCTACACCTTC. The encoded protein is CASSYDPATYGYTF. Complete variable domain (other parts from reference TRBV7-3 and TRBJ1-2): GAGVSQTPSNKVTEKGKYVELRCDPISGHTALYWYRQSLGQGPEFLIYFQGTGAADDSGLPNDRFFAVRPEGSVSTLKIQRTERGDSAVYLCASSYDPATYGYTFGSGTRLTVV.

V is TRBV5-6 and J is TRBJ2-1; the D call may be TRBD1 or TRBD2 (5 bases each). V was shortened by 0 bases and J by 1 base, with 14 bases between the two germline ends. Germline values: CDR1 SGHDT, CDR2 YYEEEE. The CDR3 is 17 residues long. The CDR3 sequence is CASSLVGVGRSYNEQFF. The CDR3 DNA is TGTGCCAGCAGCTTGGTGGGGGTAGGACGATCCTACAATGAGCAGTTCTTC.

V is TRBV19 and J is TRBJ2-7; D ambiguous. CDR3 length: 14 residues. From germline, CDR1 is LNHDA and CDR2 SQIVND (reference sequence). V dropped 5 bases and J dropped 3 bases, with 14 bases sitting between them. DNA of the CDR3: TGTGCCAGTAGTGCCCGCTTCCCGGGCTACGAGCAGTACTTC. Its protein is CASSARFPGYEQYF.

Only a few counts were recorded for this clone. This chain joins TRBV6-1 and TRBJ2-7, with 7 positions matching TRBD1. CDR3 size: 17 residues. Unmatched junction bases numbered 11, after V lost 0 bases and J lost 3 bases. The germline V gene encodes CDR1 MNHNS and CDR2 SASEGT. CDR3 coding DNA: TGTGCCAGCAGTGAAGCGCAGGTGTGGACAGGATTCTACGAGCAGTACTTC. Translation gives CASSEAQVWTGFYEQYF.

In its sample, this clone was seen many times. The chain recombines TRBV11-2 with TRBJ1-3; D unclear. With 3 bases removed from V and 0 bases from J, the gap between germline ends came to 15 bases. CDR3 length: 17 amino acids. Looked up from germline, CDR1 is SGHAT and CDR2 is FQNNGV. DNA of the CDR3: TGTGCCAGCAGCTTCACGCTGACAAGAACCTCTGGAAACACCATATATTTT. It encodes CASSFTLTRTSGNTIYF.

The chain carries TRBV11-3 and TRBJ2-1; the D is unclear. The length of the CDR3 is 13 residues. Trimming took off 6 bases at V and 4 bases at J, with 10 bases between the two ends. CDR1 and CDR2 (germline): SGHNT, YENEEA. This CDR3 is CASSSVMYNEQFF. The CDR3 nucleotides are TGTGCCAGCAGTTCGGTCATGTACAATGAGCAGTTCTTC.

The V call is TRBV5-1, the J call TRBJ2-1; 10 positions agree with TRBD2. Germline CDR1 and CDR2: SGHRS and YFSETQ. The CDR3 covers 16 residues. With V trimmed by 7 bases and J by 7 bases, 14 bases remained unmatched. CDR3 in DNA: TGCGCCAGCTCCAGCAGCGGGAGGGCCACTTTAAATGAGCAGTTCTTC. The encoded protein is CASSSSGRATLNEQFF.

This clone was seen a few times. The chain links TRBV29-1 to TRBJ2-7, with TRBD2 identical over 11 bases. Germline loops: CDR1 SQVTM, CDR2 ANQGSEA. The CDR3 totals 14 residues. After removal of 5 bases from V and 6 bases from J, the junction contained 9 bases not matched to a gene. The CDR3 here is CSVRTSGPRSEQYF. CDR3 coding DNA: TGCAGCGTTCGGACTAGCGGGCCGAGAAGCGAGCAGTACTTC.